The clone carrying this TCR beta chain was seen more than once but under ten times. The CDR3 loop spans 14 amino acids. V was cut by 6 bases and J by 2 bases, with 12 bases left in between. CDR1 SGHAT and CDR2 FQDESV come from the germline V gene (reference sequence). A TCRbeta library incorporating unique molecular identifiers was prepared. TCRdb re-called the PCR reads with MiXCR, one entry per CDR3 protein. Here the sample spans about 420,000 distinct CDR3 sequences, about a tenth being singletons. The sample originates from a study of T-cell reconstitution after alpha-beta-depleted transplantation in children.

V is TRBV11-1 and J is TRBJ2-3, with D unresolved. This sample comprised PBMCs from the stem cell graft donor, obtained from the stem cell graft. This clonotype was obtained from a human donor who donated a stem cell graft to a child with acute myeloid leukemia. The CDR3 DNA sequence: TGTGCCAGCAGGACGGTAGGAAACACAGATACGCAGTATTTT. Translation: CASRTVGNTDTQYF.